This T cell receptor (beta chain) was sequenced for a study of blood T cells in healthy people across ages. Study conclusions and caveats: Diversity of TCR beta correlated strongly with naive T cell percentage. Among long-lived donors, naive CD4+ cells were more numerous and diversity higher than in aged donors.

Next came a second PCR, run for roughly 6 to 11 cycles, which used a sample-barcoded 5' primer along with a J-beta primer mix. Via MiXCR, TCRdb re-called the 5' RACE reads, giving one row per CDR3 protein. In the table there are about 810,000 distinct CDR3 sequences, roughly 34% of which are singletons. This clonotype was seen a few times. The antigen is undetermined. This CDR3 contains 16 residues. Trimming took off 4 bases at V and 2 bases at J, with 16 bases between the two ends. Per germline, CDR1 SGHKS and CDR2 YYEKEE (reference sequence). This TCR came from a man aged 18 to 30 in good health. The sequenced sample was blood. The rearrangement joins TRBV5-5 to TRBJ1-5, with D possibly TRBD1 on 5 matching bases. The CDR3 DNA follows: TGTGCCAGCAGCGCAGGGACGCTTAGGGGCAATCAGCCCCAGCATTTT. The encoded protein is CASSAGTLRGNQPQHF.